The present TCR beta chain was sequenced within a study of OX40 agonist ivuxolimab in advanced cancers. Libraries were prepared by immunoSEQ multiplex PCR; TCRdb keeps only in-frame clonotypes and omits some of them. The profile covers about 60,000 clones, with about four fifths appearing a single time and 1% taken by the ten largest. This clone was seen only a few times. The CDR3 contains 15 residues. CDR1 and CDR2 (germline): SGHTA, FQGNSA. V shed 1 base and J shed 7 bases, with 13 bases lying between them. Material: CD4+ or CD8+ T cells sorted from blood, obtained in a trial of the OX40 agonist ivuxolimab. The chain combines TRBV7-2 with TRBJ1-4, with no clear D. This clonotype was sampled from an adult with an advanced solid tumor such as melanoma, head and neck, liver or kidney cancer. The CDR3 sequence: CASSLDGVGSEKLFF. CDR3 nucleotides: TGTGCCAGCAGCTTAGATGGGGTAGGGAGTGAAAAACTGTTTTTT.